The source of this T cell receptor (beta chain) is a study of T cells after yellow fever vaccination. At the level of the study: SMART-Seq v4 Ultra Low Input prepared the low-cell-number fractions. Overall study results and limits: A small share of clonotypes appeared in both CD4 and CD8 compartments.

This clonotype was picked up one time. The antigen remains undetermined. Each CDR3 protein gets one entry after TCRdb re-called the 5' RACE reads with MiXCR. Of some 670,000 distinct CDR3 sequences in the sample, 9% to 15% are singletons; the top ten hold 15%. Germline V gene lookup returns CDR1 KGHSH and CDR2 LQKENI. The V and J ends lost 10 bases and 6 bases, in that order; junction bases with no gene match: 9. The CDR3 spans 13 residues. V gene TRBV18 combines with J gene TRBJ1-1, with 9 nucleotides matching TRBD1. The receptor was derived from a man aged 30 to 45 who received the YFV17D yellow fever vaccine. The sequencing here drew on PBMCs, taken on the day of the yellow fever booster vaccination. The CDR3 loop reads CAIRWDRDSEAFF. The CDR3, as DNA: TGTGCCATCCGATGGGACAGGGATTCTGAAGCTTTCTTT. Filled out from reference TRBV18 and TRBJ1-1, the complete variable domain reads NAGVMQNPRHLVRRRGQEARLRCSPMKGHSHVYWYRQLPEEGLKFMVYLQKENIIDESGMPKERFSAEFPKEGPSILRIQQVVRGDSAAYFCAIRWDRDSEAFFGQGTRLTVV.